This passage covers 20 T cell receptor beta chains from one sample sequenced in a study of shared clonotypes between healthy human individuals (dated by TCRdb to the early 2020s). The library was made by the immunoSEQ multiplex PCR assay. TCRdb holds this immuneACCESS table with in-frame rearrangements only. Some clones are missing; in checked studies, unresolved V genes explain under half, and the rest has no known cause. Within this sample are millions of clones, with just over 90% of them counted one time only. 0.13% to 0.15% of the sample rests with the top ten. The sequenced material came from naive CD4+ T cells sorted from blood. The sample's cell subset or site label, in plain terms: CD45RA+ positively selected. All receptors come from a man between 18 and 35 years old in good health.

This chain joins TRBV19 and TRBJ2-7; 8 bases map to TRBD1. CDR3 size: 15 residues. Trimming removed 6 bases from V and 4 bases from J; junction bases left unmatched: 11. Looked up from germline, CDR1 is LNHDA and CDR2 is SQIVND (reference sequence). The CDR3 DNA reads as TGTGCCAGTAGCGACCCCGCAGGGGGCGAATACGAGCAGTACTTC. Protein: CASSDPAGGEYEQYF. The full variable domain, rest sourced from reference TRBV19 and TRBJ2-7, is DGGITQSPKYLFRKEGQNVTLSCEQNLNHDAMYWYRQDPGQGLRLIYYSQIVNDFQKGDIAEGYSVSREKKESFPLTVTSAQKNPTAFYLCASSDPAGGEYEQYFGPGTRLTVT.

This clone has a handful of counts. This CDR3 is also generated by other DNA sequences in the sample. The chain's CDR3 is CASSESGRDTEAFF. CDR3 coding DNA: TGTGCCAGCAGTGAATCAGGGAGGGACACTGAAGCTTTCTTT. V gene TRBV25-1 combines with J gene TRBJ1-1; the D gene is possibly TRBD1 (5 bases). The CDR3 length is 14 residues. The V gene's germline CDR1 is MGHDK and CDR2 SYGVNS. Trimming stripped 1 base from V and 3 bases from J, with 9 bases between. The full variable domain, completed using reference TRBV25-1 and TRBJ1-1, is EADIYQTPRYLVIGTGKKITLECSQTMGHDKMYWYQQDPGMELHLIHYSYGVNSTEKGDLSSESTVSRIRTEHFPLTLESARPSHTSQYLCASSESGRDTEAFFGQGTRLTVV.

The rearrangement uses TRBV5-5 and TRBJ2-7; TRBD1 might be the D (6 bases). The CDR3 runs 15 residues. Germline-derived CDR1 and CDR2 are SGHKS and YYEKEE (reference sequence). V was trimmed by 4 bases and J by 0 bases, leaving 14 bases between them. The CDR3 nucleotides read TGTGCCAGCAGCCAGAACAGGGCCCTCTCCTACGAGCAGTACTTC. Encoded protein: CASSQNRALSYEQYF.

This clone was observed a single time. The CDR3 sequence: CASSDSITASTDTQYF. The CDR3 nucleotides are TGTGCCAGCAGTGACTCGATAACAGCTAGCACAGATACGCAGTATTTT. The chain has TRBV6-4 and TRBJ2-3; the D is unclear. CDR3 length: 16 amino acids. CDR1 and CDR2 (germline): MRHNA, SNTAGT. Trimming cost V 0 bases and J 0 bases, with 10 bases left between them.

To note about this clone: A read error may produce the germline difference seen at one junction end. CDR3 residues: CASSLDRSDTQYF. CDR3 nucleotide sequence: TGTGCTAGCAGCTTAGACCGTTCCGATACGCAGTATTTT. The rearrangement joins TRBV7-7 to TRBJ2-3; D remains unclear. CDR3 size: 13 residues. Germline V gene sequence: CDR1 SSHAT, CDR2 FNYEAQ (reference sequence).

The V and J genes are TRBV5-1 and TRBJ2-7; 7 positions match TRBD1. V gave up 0 bases and J gave up 5 bases; unmatched junction bases: 5. Germline CDR1 and CDR2: SGHRS and YFSETQ. The length of the CDR3 is 14 residues. The CDR3 region has the DNA TGCGCCAGCAGCTTGGAACAGGGGCGCGACGAGCAGTACTTC. Amino acids: CASSLEQGRDEQYF.

The gene calls are TRBV7-9 and TRBJ2-3; tentatively, D is TRBD2 (5 bases). The germline gives CDR1 SEHNR, CDR2 FQNEAQ (reference sequence). Between the trimmed V and J ends, which lost 3 bases and 3 bases, there was a span of 13 bases. This CDR3 has 15 residues. This CDR3 is CASSFVRTGTDTQYF. The CDR3 DNA sequence: TGTGCCAGCAGCTTTGTAAGGACGGGGACAGATACGCAGTATTTT.

CDR3 DNA sequence: TGTGCCAGCTCACCACCGGGACACGGGATCGACTCCTACAATGAGCAGTTCTTC. Its protein is CASSPPGHGIDSYNEQFF. The rearrangement uses TRBV18 and TRBJ2-1; D perhaps matches TRBD1 (6 bases). V was cut by 0 bases and J by 0 bases, with 15 bases left in between. The CDR3 consists of 18 residues. Germline lookup yields CDR1 KGHSH and CDR2 LQKENI.

The sample holds one count of this clone. This specimen includes other DNA sequences encoding the same CDR3. The chain joins TRBV7-2 to TRBJ1-5, with 9 positions matching TRBD1. Germline lookup yields CDR1 SGHTA and CDR2 FQGNSA. This CDR3 region has 15 residues. J gave up 0 bases and V 4 bases, and 1 base lay outside the gene matches. CDR3 nucleotide sequence: TGTGCCAGCAGCTGGACAGGGGATAGCAATCAGCCCCAGCATTTT. Translating gives CASSWTGDSNQPQHF.

The chain joins TRBV5-5 to TRBJ2-7, with D unresolved. Trimming took off 4 bases at V and 5 bases at J, with 19 bases between the two ends. CDR3 length: 15 residues. Germline V gives CDR1 SGHKS, CDR2 YYEKEE (reference sequence). The CDR3 sequence: CASSLFGLPLDEQYF. The CDR3 region has the DNA TGTGCCAGCAGCCTTTTTGGTCTTCCCCTAGACGAGCAGTACTTC.

The chain carries TRBV7-3 and TRBJ2-3; 10 bases line up with TRBD1. CDR1 and CDR2 from the germline V gene are SGHTA and FQGTGA. The CDR3 has 15 amino acids. J gave up 3 bases and V 5 bases, and 5 bases lay outside the gene matches. The DNA of the CDR3 is TGTGCCAGCAGCCTCGGGACAGGGGCGACAGATACGCAGTATTTT. This gives the protein CASSLGTGATDTQYF.

In regard to this clone: The sample has other DNA sequences that encode this CDR3 too. The chain has TRBV29-1 and TRBJ2-6; weak D call: TRBD2 (5 bases). Trimming left V 3 bases short and J 1 base short, with 7 bases between. The CDR3 contains 14 residues. The germline V gene encodes CDR1 SQVTM and CDR2 ANQGSEA. CDR3 in amino acids: CSVDRGSGANVLTF. The CDR3 DNA sequence: TGCAGCGTTGATCGGGGATCTGGGGCCAACGTCCTGACTTTC.

V gene TRBV6-6 combines with J gene TRBJ2-3, with TRBD2 identical over 8 bases. V shed 7 bases and J 13 bases; nucleotides not matched to a gene: 13. Per germline, CDR1 MNHNY and CDR2 SVGAGI (reference sequence). This CDR3 has 13 amino acids. CDR3 in DNA: TGTGCCAGCAACCCACGGACTAGCTCTATGGAGTATTTT. Translation: CASNPRTSSMEYF.

This sequence joins TRBV27 and TRBJ2-3; D not certain. The CDR3 extends over 12 amino acids. Germline V gene lookup returns CDR1 MNHEY and CDR2 SMNVEV (reference sequence). V dropped 8 bases and J dropped 2 bases, with 8 bases sitting between them. The chain's CDR3 is CASGSVTDTQYF. The CDR3 DNA follows: TGTGCCAGCGGATCTGTCACAGATACGCAGTATTTT.

This clone has just one count. This chain links TRBV30 with TRBJ2-2; D remains ambiguous. The CDR3 consists of 15 residues. V gave up 4 bases and J gave up 2 bases, with 14 bases separating them. The germline V gene encodes CDR1 GTSNPN and CDR2 SVGIG (reference sequence). This CDR3 reads CAWTSLSSNTGELFF. The CDR3 DNA reads as TGTGCCTGGACTAGTCTCTCTAGTAACACCGGGGAGCTGTTTTTT.

CDR3 nucleotide sequence: TGCGCCAGCAGTTCCGATGGTAGCGGGGGGGCCGTAGAGACCCAGTACTTC. Translating gives CASSSDGSGGAVETQYF. The rearrangement joins TRBV4-1 to TRBJ2-5; 11 bases map to TRBD2. V lost 6 bases to trimming and J lost 4 bases; unmatched junction nucleotides: 13. This CDR3 comprises 17 residues. Germline lookup yields CDR1 MGHRA and CDR2 YSYEKL.

V and J are TRBV5-1 and TRBJ1-1; perhaps TRBD1 as D (6 bases). The CDR3 extends over 14 amino acids. Trimming left V 4 bases short and J 0 bases short, with 10 bases between. Germline values: CDR1 SGHRS, CDR2 YFSETQ. The CDR3 loop is CASSTDRMNTEAFF. The CDR3 nucleotides read TGCGCCAGCAGCACAGACAGGATGAACACTGAAGCTTTCTTT.

This chain links TRBV9 with TRBJ2-2; no reliable D call. The CDR3 is 16 amino acids. The germline CDR1 and CDR2 sequences are SGDLS and YYNGEE. V gave up 2 bases and J gave up 7 bases, with 18 bases separating them. The CDR3 loop reads CASSVSSRTSLGELFF. CDR3 in DNA: TGTGCCAGCAGCGTTTCGTCCCGAACAAGTCTCGGGGAGCTGTTTTTT.

This clone was seen a single time. The genes are TRBV6-5 and TRBJ2-7; D may be TRBD2 (6 bases). Trimming removed 7 bases from V and 2 bases from J, with 9 bases in between. Germline loops: CDR1 MNHEY, CDR2 SVGAGI. The CDR3 spans 12 residues. CDR3 amino acids: CASKAGAYEQYF. CDR3 in DNA: TGTGCCAGCAAAGCGGGTGCCTACGAGCAGTACTTC.

The J gene is TRBJ1-1, the V gene TRBV6-1; D call uncertain. The V gene's germline CDR1 is MNHNS and CDR2 SASEGT. The V end lost 0 bases, the J end lost 5 bases, and 16 bases lay between the germline ends. CDR3 length: 16 residues. In DNA form, the CDR3 reads TGTGCCAGCAGTGAAGCGTTGGGAGGAGGTTGGACTGAAGCTTTCTTT. It is translated as CASSEALGGGWTEAFF.